The rows below give T cell receptor beta chains drawn from one sample of a study of identical twins. TCRdb processed the 5' RACE reads anew with MiXCR; each CDR3 protein has one entry. This sample yields about 900,000 distinct CDR3 sequences, of which roughly an eighth are seen a single time; around 1.5% belongs to the top ten. The sample was also linked to a second study, of yellow fever vaccine responses in identical twins.

Input material: PBMCs. The receptors originated from a woman between 18 and 30 years old in good health. CDR3s include the opening cysteine and the closing phenylalanine or tryptophan. Each record gives: J gene, V gene, CDR3 protein.

J gene: TRBJ2-1; V gene: TRBV4-1; CDR3 protein: CASSPYLAGVNNEQFF
J gene: TRBJ2-7; V gene: TRBV18; CDR3 protein: CASSPSRGMGEQYF
J gene: TRBJ2-2; V gene: TRBV29-1; CDR3 protein: CSAGGTGTGELFF
J gene: TRBJ2-1; V gene: TRBV4-1; CDR3 protein: CASSQGEVAGPEQFF
J gene: TRBJ1-2; V gene: TRBV3-1; CDR3 protein: CASSQEDSYGYTF
J gene: TRBJ1-1; V gene: TRBV20-1; CDR3 protein: CSARDPMTGWRTEAFF
J gene: TRBJ2-3; V gene: TRBV7-2; CDR3 protein: CASSLTPGLGRGTQYF
J gene: TRBJ2-1; V gene: TRBV5-1; CDR3 protein: CASSTNSQGSYNEQFF
J gene: TRBJ2-1; V gene: TRBV3-1; CDR3 protein: CASSQNILAVGSVDEQFF
J gene: TRBJ2-3; V gene: TRBV15; CDR3 protein: CATSRDKGPSTDTQYF
J gene: TRBJ1-5; V gene: TRBV28; CDR3 protein: CAAAYPYSNQPQHF
J gene: TRBJ1-1; V gene: TRBV7-9; CDR3 protein: CASNNQGSLNEAFF
J gene: TRBJ2-1; V gene: TRBV24-1; CDR3 protein: CATSDLQGFDEQFF
J gene: TRBJ1-3; V gene: TRBV7-2; CDR3 protein: CASSNRGSGNTIYF
J gene: TRBJ1-1; V gene: TRBV13; CDR3 protein: CASSARTGGITEAFF
J gene: TRBJ2-7; V gene: TRBV4-2; CDR3 protein: CASSQESGLAGAPEQYF
J gene: TRBJ2-5; V gene: TRBV5-1; CDR3 protein: CASSAFRPIQETQYF
J gene: TRBJ1-1; V gene: TRBV7-9; CDR3 protein: CASSRLRDRGTTEAFF
J gene: TRBJ1-6; V gene: TRBV5-1; CDR3 protein: CASSLNLRGGSNSPLHF
J gene: TRBJ2-1; V gene: TRBV7-3; CDR3 protein: CASSLYRASGGNEQFF
J gene: TRBJ2-2; V gene: TRBV20-1; CDR3 protein: CSALTQNTGELFF
J gene: TRBJ2-7; V gene: TRBV7-9; CDR3 protein: CASSTGLAGDSYEQYF
J gene: TRBJ2-5; V gene: TRBV5-1; CDR3 protein: CASSFGQEQETQYF
J gene: TRBJ1-5; V gene: TRBV10-3; CDR3 protein: CAISQGTGSNQPQHF
J gene: TRBJ2-1; V gene: TRBV5-1; CDR3 protein: CASSLGTPGGPLVEQFF
J gene: TRBJ2-7; V gene: TRBV6-2/TRBV6-3; CDR3 protein: CASVWGTSSSEQYF
J gene: TRBJ2-7; V gene: TRBV20-1; CDR3 protein: CSAERWARLTYEQYF
J gene: TRBJ2-2; V gene: TRBV10-3; CDR3 protein: CAISDGYPGELFF
J gene: TRBJ2-7; V gene: TRBV15; CDR3 protein: CATSRGRAGDSSYEQYF
J gene: TRBJ1-2; V gene: TRBV3-1; CDR3 protein: CASSQDKRNYGYTF
J gene: TRBJ2-7; V gene: TRBV7-2; CDR3 protein: CASSLALASPYEQYF
J gene: TRBJ2-7; V gene: TRBV28; CDR3 protein: CASSLSGHLYEQYF
J gene: TRBJ2-2; V gene: TRBV7-6; CDR3 protein: CASSLAPGGSTGELFF
J gene: TRBJ1-4; V gene: TRBV27; CDR3 protein: CASSLVGGTMDEKLFF
J gene: TRBJ2-6; V gene: TRBV6-5; CDR3 protein: CASSYSMGAGANVLTF
J gene: TRBJ2-1; V gene: TRBV20-1; CDR3 protein: CSAEKRGGYNEQFF
J gene: TRBJ1-2; V gene: TRBV5-1; CDR3 protein: CASSLMTGYVYGYTF
J gene: TRBJ1-2; V gene: TRBV11-1; CDR3 protein: CASSSDSLEAPANYGYTF
J gene: TRBJ2-7; V gene: TRBV29-1; CDR3 protein: CSAGASGAYEQYF
J gene: TRBJ1-5; V gene: TRBV7-8; CDR3 protein: CASSFGALQPQHF
J gene: TRBJ1-1; V gene: TRBV2; CDR3 protein: CASSVGHPGGAFF
J gene: TRBJ2-1; V gene: TRBV6-1; CDR3 protein: CASSRDFGYNEQFF
J gene: TRBJ2-5; V gene: TRBV28; CDR3 protein: CASSNEETQYF
J gene: TRBJ2-1; V gene: TRBV2; CDR3 protein: CASSLQGAVYNEQFF
J gene: TRBJ2-1; V gene: TRBV20-1; CDR3 protein: CSARGKTSGRASGYNEQFF
J gene: TRBJ1-5; V gene: TRBV7-8; CDR3 protein: CASSPLTGTKDQPQHF
J gene: TRBJ2-7; V gene: TRBV4-1; CDR3 protein: CASSQDTSGPYEQYF
J gene: TRBJ1-6; V gene: TRBV20-1; CDR3 protein: CSAPYVGARRNSPLHF
J gene: TRBJ2-1; V gene: TRBV7-9; CDR3 protein: CASSSGLF
J gene: TRBJ1-2; V gene: TRBV6-1; CDR3 protein: CASSPGGTGLNYGYTF
J gene: TRBJ1-2; V gene: TRBV4-1; CDR3 protein: CASSQALRSVGGYTF
J gene: TRBJ2-6; V gene: TRBV2; CDR3 protein: CASSESFGSGANVLTF
J gene: TRBJ2-3; V gene: TRBV14; CDR3 protein: CASSEVLQGAGDTQYF
J gene: TRBJ2-7; V gene: TRBV28; CDR3 protein: CASSGEGTGSYEQYF
J gene: TRBJ2-2; V gene: TRBV7-2; CDR3 protein: CASSLVAGYTGELFF
J gene: TRBJ1-1; V gene: TRBV6-5; CDR3 protein: CASSYFSGPGQREAFF
J gene: TRBJ2-5; V gene: TRBV28; CDR3 protein: CASSTTGGGETQYF
J gene: TRBJ2-2; V gene: TRBV7-2; CDR3 protein: CASSLRSSGELFF
J gene: TRBJ1-1; V gene: TRBV12-3/TRBV12-4; CDR3 protein: CASSTSSGEAFF
J gene: TRBJ2-3; V gene: TRBV7-9; CDR3 protein: CASSLAPSLAGTDTQYF